The 23 T cell receptor beta chains presented below share a single source sample, sequenced in a study of cytotoxic CD8 clonotypes in ibrutinib-treated CLL. The method was immunoSEQ multiplex PCR; TCRdb's version includes in-frame clones alone and lacks a portion of them. This sample has about 24,000 clones, with approximately 72% found just once. Material: PBMCs, obtained before ibrutinib treatment. All receptors derive from a human donor with chronic lymphocytic leukemia.

This rearrangement joins TRBV6-1 to TRBJ1-3, with a tentative D call TRBD1 (5 bases). The CDR3 runs 13 residues. Germline lookup yields CDR1 MNHNS and CDR2 SASEGT. Trimming shortened V by 7 bases and J by 2 bases, and 9 bases separated the two germline ends. The CDR3 spells CASTGLPGNTIYF. For the CDR3, the DNA is TGTGCCAGCACGGGGCTACCTGGAAACACCATATATTTT.

The V call is TRBV19, the J call TRBJ1-1; a weak D match, TRBD1 (6 bases). The CDR3 length is 14 residues. Trimming removed 5 bases from V and 4 bases from J, with 14 bases in between. Germline values: CDR1 LNHDA, CDR2 SQIVND (reference sequence). Here the CDR3 reads CASSGRGLGTEAFF. DNA for the CDR3: TGTGCCAGTAGTGGGAGGGGGTTGGGCACTGAAGCTTTCTTT.

This rearrangement joins TRBV15 to TRBJ2-7; 10 bases are shared with TRBD2. In germline, CDR1 is LNHNV, CDR2 YYDKDF (reference sequence). CDR3 length: 14 amino acids. With V trimmed by 7 bases and J by 4 bases, 7 bases remained unmatched. The CDR3 is CATTPSGGTYEQYF. The CDR3 region has the DNA TGTGCCACCACCCCTAGCGGGGGTACTTACGAGCAGTACTTC.

This clone appeared once. This chain uses TRBV5-1 with TRBJ1-3; possibly TRBD1 for D (5 bases). Looked up from germline, CDR1 is SGHRS and CDR2 is YFSETQ. V was shortened by 3 bases and J by 0 bases, with 10 bases between the two germline ends. The CDR3 sequence is 15 residues long. This chain's CDR3 is CASSSDTASGNTIYF. The CDR3 coding sequence is TGCGCCAGCAGCTCGGACACTGCCTCTGGAAACACCATATATTTT.

This sequence joins TRBV10-3 and TRBJ2-5; the D gene could be TRBD1 or TRBD2 (6 bases each). CDR1 and CDR2 (germline): ENHRY, SYGVKD. Trimming took 2 bases from V and 4 from J, leaving 11 bases between them. This CDR3 region has 14 residues. Here the CDR3 reads CAISEPGGRETQYF. The CDR3 nucleotides are TGTGCCATCAGTGAGCCTGGGGGGCGAGAGACCCAGTACTTC.

The sample holds a few counts of this clone. This sequence joins TRBV28 and TRBJ2-5; TRBD2 agrees at 9 bases. CDR1 is MDHEN, CDR2 SYDVKM, per germline. Germline trimming cut 6 bases from V and 2 bases from J; bases unmatched to any gene: 16. CDR3 length equals 18 residues. The CDR3 DNA reads as TGTGCCAGCAGGGGACGGATACGCCCTAGCGGGGTTCAAGAGACCCAGTACTTC. Protein sequence: CASRGRIRPSGVQETQYF.

V and J are TRBV14 and TRBJ2-7; tentative D call: TRBD1 (6 bases). Trimming shortened V by 0 bases and J by 8 bases, and 20 bases separated the two germline ends. This CDR3 is 16 amino acids long. Germline V lookup: CDR1 SGHDN, CDR2 FVKESK. CDR3 amino acids: CASSQDLDRWGQKQYF. CDR3 nucleotides: TGTGCCAGCAGCCAAGATCTAGACAGGTGGGGGCAGAAGCAGTACTTC.

This rearrangement joins TRBV9 to TRBJ1-1; the D is unclear. Trimming cost V 0 bases and J 0 bases, with 9 bases left between them. The CDR3 contains 15 residues. Germline lookup yields CDR1 SGDLS and CDR2 YYNGEE. CDR3 amino acids: CASSVVADLNTEAFF. CDR3 coding DNA: TGTGCCAGCAGCGTAGTGGCAGACCTGAACACTGAAGCTTTCTTT. The whole variable domain, remainder taken from reference TRBV9 and TRBJ1-1, is DSGVTQTPKHLITATGQRVTLRCSPRSGDLSVYWYQQSLDQGLQFLIQYYNGEERAKGNILERFSAQQFPDLHSELNLSSLELGDSALYFCASSVVADLNTEAFFGQGTRLTVV.

A few counts support this clone. The V call is TRBV6-1, the J call TRBJ2-3; 9 bases fit TRBD2. CDR1 is MNHNS, CDR2 SASEGT, per germline. V shed 0 bases, J shed 3 bases, and the junction held 7 bases outside the gene matches. This CDR3 is built from 17 residues. The DNA for the CDR3 is TGTGCCAGCAGTGAAGCACGGGCGGGAGGGCCGACAGATACGCAGTATTTT. This translates into CASSEARAGGPTDTQYF.

The chain carries TRBV7-9 and TRBJ2-1; D not resolved. Germline CDR1 is SEHNR and CDR2 is FQNEAQ (reference sequence). Trimming removed 2 bases at V and 9 bases at J, with 11 bases between. The CDR3 totals 13 residues. The CDR3 region has the DNA TGTGCCAGCAGCTTACGGGTTCCCCCTGAGCAGTTCTTC. This translates into CASSLRVPPEQFF.

The chain has TRBV4-1 and TRBJ1-1; no reliable D call. The V gene's germline CDR1 is MGHRA and CDR2 YSYEKL. The CDR3 has 12 residues. The V gene lost 0 bases and the J gene lost 8 bases, with 7 bases spanning the gap. CDR3 in amino acids: CASSQEVGEAFF. The CDR3 DNA reads as TGCGCCAGCAGCCAAGAGGTAGGGGAAGCTTTCTTT.

The V call is TRBV2, the J call TRBJ1-1; the match to TRBD1 covers 9 bases. The trim removed 6 bases at V and 4 bases at J, leaving 9 bases unmatched. The CDR3 length is 15 residues. The germline gives CDR1 SNHLY, CDR2 FYNNEI. DNA of the CDR3: TGTGCCAGCAGCGCAACCGGGACAGGGCTCACTGAAGCTTTCTTT. Its translation is CASSATGTGLTEAFF.

This sequence joins TRBV5-4 and TRBJ2-7; D gene unclear. V lost 4 bases to trimming and J lost 3 bases, with 20 bases between them. Germline CDR1 and CDR2: SGHNT and YYREEE (reference sequence). The CDR3 contains 16 residues. The CDR3 is CASSPTPRRQNYEQYF. The CDR3 coding sequence is TGTGCCAGCAGCCCGACCCCCCGGCGCCAGAACTACGAGCAGTACTTC.

The V and J genes are TRBV29-1 and TRBJ1-1; the D gene is possibly TRBD1 (6 bases). The CDR3 consists of 11 residues. V dropped 8 bases and J dropped 8 bases, with 15 bases sitting between them. Germline V gene lookup returns CDR1 SQVTM and CDR2 ANQGSEA. In nucleotides, the CDR3 is TGCAGCACCTTTACAGGGCGGGAAGCTTTCTTT. Translation gives CSTFTGREAFF.

This rearrangement joins TRBV5-6 to TRBJ2-1; D perhaps matches TRBD2 (5 bases). The CDR3 is 15 amino acids. With 0 bases removed from V and 6 bases from J, the gap between germline ends came to 13 bases. In germline, CDR1 is SGHDT, CDR2 YYEEEE. CDR3 in amino acids: CASSLERAGGNEQFF. The CDR3 DNA sequence: TGTGCCAGCAGCTTGGAACGGGCCGGAGGCAATGAGCAGTTCTTC.

This clone was observed a handful of times. The rearrangement links TRBV27 to TRBJ2-3; TRBD1 agrees at 9 bases. This CDR3 spans 13 amino acids. In germline, CDR1 is MNHEY, CDR2 SMNVEV (reference sequence). J was trimmed by 10 bases and V by 5 bases; bases with no gene match: 7. As DNA, the CDR3 is TGTGCCAGCAGTACCGGGACAGGGTGGGCGCAGTATTTT. Protein product: CASSTGTGWAQYF.

The chain is built from TRBV7-9 and TRBJ2-7, with D perhaps given as TRBD1 or TRBD2 (6 bases each). Between the trimmed V and J ends, which lost 3 bases and 5 bases, there was a span of 14 bases. The CDR3 extends over 14 amino acids. The V gene's germline CDR1 is SEHNR and CDR2 FQNEAQ (reference sequence). CDR3 bases: TGTGCCAGCAGCTTTCTCAGGGGAGGCGACGAGCAGTACTTC. Its protein is CASSFLRGGDEQYF.

The chain is built from TRBV14 and TRBJ2-7; tentatively, D is TRBD2 (5 bases). The CDR3 has 14 amino acids. The ends were cut back, 2 bases at V and 6 bases at J, with 14 bases in the middle. The V gene's germline CDR1 is SGHDN and CDR2 FVKESK. This chain's CDR3 is CASSQLNRLSEQYF. CDR3 DNA sequence: TGTGCCAGCAGCCAACTTAACCGACTATCCGAGCAGTACTTC.

V and J are TRBV5-1 and TRBJ1-4; D not resolved. The CDR3 length is 15 residues. Germline V gives CDR1 SGHRS, CDR2 YFSETQ. The V end lost 4 bases, the J end lost 2 bases, and 12 bases lay between the germline ends. The CDR3 DNA follows: TGCGCCAGCAGCCTGGAGGGCAGCACTAATGAAAAACTGTTTTTT. Translating gives CASSLEGSTNEKLFF.

J is TRBJ2-3 and V is TRBV28, with 8 bases aligning to TRBD1. V shed 5 bases, J shed 3 bases, and the junction held 16 bases outside the gene matches. There are 18 residues in the CDR3. Looked up from germline, CDR1 is MDHEN and CDR2 is SYDVKM. CDR3 protein: CASSPDLGLQGGTDTQYF. DNA for the CDR3: TGTGCCAGCAGTCCGGACCTGGGCCTACAGGGGGGTACAGATACGCAGTATTTT.

The chain recombines TRBV19 with TRBJ2-5, with 9 bases lining up with TRBD1. J gave up 2 bases and V 3 bases, and 1 base lay outside the gene matches. The germline V gene encodes CDR1 LNHDA and CDR2 SQIVND (reference sequence). CDR3 size: 14 residues. This CDR3 reads CASSIGQGQETQYF. CDR3 coding DNA: TGTGCCAGTAGTATCGGACAGGGGCAAGAGACCCAGTACTTC.

This rearrangement joins TRBV4-2 to TRBJ2-4; 10 nucleotides match TRBD1. The CDR3 is made up of 16 amino acids. Germline CDR1 is LGHNA and CDR2 is YNFKEQ. Trimming took 0 bases from V and 7 from J; bases not matched to a gene: 6. The CDR3 DNA reads as TGTGCCAGCAGCCAAGATGCAGGACAGGGGGGGAACATTCAGTACTTC. Translated, it gives CASSQDAGQGGNIQYF.

The rearrangement links TRBV27 to TRBJ2-4, with 9 bases identical to TRBD1. Trimming at V came to 6 bases and at J to 8 bases, leaving 14 bases not matched to a gene. The germline V gene has CDR1 MNHEY and CDR2 SMNVEV (reference sequence). The CDR3 is made up of 16 amino acids. CDR3 DNA sequence: TGTGCCAGCAGCCTTTCAGGACAGGGGAAAGGGTACATTCAGTACTTC. Its protein is CASSLSGQGKGYIQYF.